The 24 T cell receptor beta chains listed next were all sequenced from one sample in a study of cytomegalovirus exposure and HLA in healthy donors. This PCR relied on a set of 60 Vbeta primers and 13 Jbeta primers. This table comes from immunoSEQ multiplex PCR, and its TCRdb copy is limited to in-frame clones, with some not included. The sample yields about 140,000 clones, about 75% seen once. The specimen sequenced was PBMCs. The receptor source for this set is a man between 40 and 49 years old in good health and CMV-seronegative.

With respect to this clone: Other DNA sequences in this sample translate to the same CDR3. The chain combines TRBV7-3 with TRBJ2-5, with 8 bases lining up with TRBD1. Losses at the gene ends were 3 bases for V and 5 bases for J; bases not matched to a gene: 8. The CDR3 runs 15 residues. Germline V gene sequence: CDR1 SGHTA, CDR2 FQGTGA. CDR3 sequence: CASSFGQGAWETQYF. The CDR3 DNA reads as TGTGCCAGCAGCTTCGGGCAGGGGGCGTGGGAGACCCAGTACTTC.

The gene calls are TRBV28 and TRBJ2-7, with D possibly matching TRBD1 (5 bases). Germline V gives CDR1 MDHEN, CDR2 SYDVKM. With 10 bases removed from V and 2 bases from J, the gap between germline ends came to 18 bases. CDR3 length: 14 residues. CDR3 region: CATVTGAIPYEQYF. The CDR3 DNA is TGTGCCACCGTTACAGGCGCCATCCCCTACGAGCAGTACTTC.

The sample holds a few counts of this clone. The CDR3 region has the DNA TGTGCCACCCGCGGGTTAGACACAGATACGCAGTATTTT. Its translation is CATRGLDTDTQYF. The genes are TRBV27 and TRBJ2-3; D is possibly TRBD2 (5 bases). The CDR3 runs 13 residues. Germline CDR1 and CDR2: MNHEY and SMNVEV (reference sequence). Trimming shortened V by 10 bases and J by 2 bases, and 13 bases separated the two germline ends.

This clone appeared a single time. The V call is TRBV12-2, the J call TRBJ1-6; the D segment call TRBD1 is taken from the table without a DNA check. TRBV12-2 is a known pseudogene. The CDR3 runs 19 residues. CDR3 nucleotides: TGTGCAAGTCGCGAGCCACCATCCACAGGGGGAAGATATAATTCACCCCTCCACTTT. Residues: CASREPPSTGGRYNSPLHF.

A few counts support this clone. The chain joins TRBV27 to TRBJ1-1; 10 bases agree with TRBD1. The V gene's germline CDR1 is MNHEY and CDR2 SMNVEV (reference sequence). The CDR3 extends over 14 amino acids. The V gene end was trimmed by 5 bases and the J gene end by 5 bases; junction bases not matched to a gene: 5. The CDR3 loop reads CASSRTGGRTEAFF. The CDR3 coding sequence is TGTGCCAGCAGTAGGACAGGGGGAAGGACTGAAGCTTTCTTT.

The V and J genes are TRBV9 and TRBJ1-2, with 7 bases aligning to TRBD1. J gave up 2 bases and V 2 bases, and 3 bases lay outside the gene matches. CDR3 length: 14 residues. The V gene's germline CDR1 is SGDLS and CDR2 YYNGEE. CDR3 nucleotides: TGTGCCAGCAGCGTCGGGACAGAGAACTATGGCTACACCTTC. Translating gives CASSVGTENYGYTF.

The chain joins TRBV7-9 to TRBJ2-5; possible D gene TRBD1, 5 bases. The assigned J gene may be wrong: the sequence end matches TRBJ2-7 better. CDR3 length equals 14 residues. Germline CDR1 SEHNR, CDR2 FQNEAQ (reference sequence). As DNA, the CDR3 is TGTGCCAGCTCGGCAGGGCGGATGGGCTACGAGCAGTACTTC. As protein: CASSAGRMGYEQYF.

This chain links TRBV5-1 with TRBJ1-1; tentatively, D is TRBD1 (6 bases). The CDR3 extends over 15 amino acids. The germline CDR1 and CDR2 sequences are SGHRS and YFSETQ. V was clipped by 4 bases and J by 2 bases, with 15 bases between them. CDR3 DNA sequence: TGCGCCAGCAGCCCGGGGGGGCCAGCAAACACTGAAGCTTTCTTT. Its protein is CASSPGGPANTEAFF.

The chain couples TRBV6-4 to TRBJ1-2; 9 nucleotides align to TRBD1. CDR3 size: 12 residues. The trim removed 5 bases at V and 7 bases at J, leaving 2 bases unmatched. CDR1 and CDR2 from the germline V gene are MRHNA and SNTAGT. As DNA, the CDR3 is TGTGCCAGCAGTTCGGACAGGGGTGGCTACACCTTC. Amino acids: CASSSDRGGYTF.

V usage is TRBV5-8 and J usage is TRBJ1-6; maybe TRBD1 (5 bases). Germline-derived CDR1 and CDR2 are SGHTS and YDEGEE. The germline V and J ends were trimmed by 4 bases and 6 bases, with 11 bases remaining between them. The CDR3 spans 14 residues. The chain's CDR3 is CASSVRQPNSPLHF. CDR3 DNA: TGTGCCAGCAGCGTTCGACAGCCTAATTCACCCCTCCACTTT.

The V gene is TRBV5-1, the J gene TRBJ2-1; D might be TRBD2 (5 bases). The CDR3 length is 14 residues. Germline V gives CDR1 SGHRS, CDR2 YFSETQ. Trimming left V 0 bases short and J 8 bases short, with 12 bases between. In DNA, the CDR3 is TGCGCCAGCAGCTTGGTAGGACTGAACGATGAGCAGTTCTTC. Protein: CASSLVGLNDEQFF.

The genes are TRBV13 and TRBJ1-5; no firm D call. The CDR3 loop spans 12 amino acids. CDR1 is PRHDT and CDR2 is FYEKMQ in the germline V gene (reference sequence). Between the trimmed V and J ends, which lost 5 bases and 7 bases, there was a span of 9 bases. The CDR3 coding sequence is TGTGCCAGCAGCCCGGGAGGACAGCCCCAGCATTTT. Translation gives CASSPGGQPQHF.

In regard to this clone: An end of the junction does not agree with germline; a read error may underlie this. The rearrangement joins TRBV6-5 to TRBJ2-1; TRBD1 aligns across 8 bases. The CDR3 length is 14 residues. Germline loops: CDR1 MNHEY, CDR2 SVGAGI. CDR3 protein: CASSRTGRYNKQFF. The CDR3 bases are TGTGCCAGCAGTAGGACAGGGCGCTACAATAAGCAGTTCTTC.

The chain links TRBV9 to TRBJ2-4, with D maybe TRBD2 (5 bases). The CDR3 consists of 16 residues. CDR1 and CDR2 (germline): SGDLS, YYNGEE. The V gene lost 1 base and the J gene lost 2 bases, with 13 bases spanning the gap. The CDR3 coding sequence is TGTGCCAGCAGCGTATCCTCCGGGGTGTCCAAAAACATTCAGTACTTC. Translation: CASSVSSGVSKNIQYF.

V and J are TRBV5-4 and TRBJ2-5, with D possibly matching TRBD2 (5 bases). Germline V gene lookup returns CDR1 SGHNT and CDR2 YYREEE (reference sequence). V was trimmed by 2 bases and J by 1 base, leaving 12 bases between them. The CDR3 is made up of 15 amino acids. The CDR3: CASSFLPAVQETQYF. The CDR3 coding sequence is TGTGCCAGCAGCTTTCTCCCAGCGGTCCAAGAGACCCAGTACTTC.

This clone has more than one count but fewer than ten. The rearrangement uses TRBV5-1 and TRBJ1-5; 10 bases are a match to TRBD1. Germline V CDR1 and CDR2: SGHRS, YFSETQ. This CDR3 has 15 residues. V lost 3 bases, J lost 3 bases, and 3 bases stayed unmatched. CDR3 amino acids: CASSSDRGDNQPQHF. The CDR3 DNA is TGCGCCAGCAGCTCGGACAGGGGGGACAATCAGCCCCAGCATTTT.

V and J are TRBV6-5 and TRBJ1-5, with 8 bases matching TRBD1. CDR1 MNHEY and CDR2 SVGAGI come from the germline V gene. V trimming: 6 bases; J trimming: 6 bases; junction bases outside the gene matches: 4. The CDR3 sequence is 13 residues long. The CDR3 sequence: CASRIGTGQPQHF. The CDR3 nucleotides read TGTGCCAGCAGAATAGGGACAGGTCAGCCCCAGCATTTT.

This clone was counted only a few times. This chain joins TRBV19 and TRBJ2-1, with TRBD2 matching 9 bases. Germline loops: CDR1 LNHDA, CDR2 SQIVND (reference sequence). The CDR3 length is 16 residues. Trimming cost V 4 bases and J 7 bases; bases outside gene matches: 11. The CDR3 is CASSRGSGGPGNEQFF. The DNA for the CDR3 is TGTGCCAGTAGTAGGGGTAGCGGGGGCCCTGGGAATGAGCAGTTCTTC.

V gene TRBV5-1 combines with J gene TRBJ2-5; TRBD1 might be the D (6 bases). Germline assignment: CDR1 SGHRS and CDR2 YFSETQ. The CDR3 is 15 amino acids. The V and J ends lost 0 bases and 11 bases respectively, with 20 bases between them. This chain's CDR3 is CASSLAGLPPGEQYF. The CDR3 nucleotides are TGCGCCAGCAGCTTGGCTGGACTGCCCCCAGGGGAGCAGTACTTC.

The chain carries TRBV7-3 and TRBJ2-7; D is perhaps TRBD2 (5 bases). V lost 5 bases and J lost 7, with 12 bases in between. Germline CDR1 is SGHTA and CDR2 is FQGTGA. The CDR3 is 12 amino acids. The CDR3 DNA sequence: TGTGCCAGCAGCGGGCGGACGGGGGAGCAGTACTTC. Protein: CASSGRTGEQYF.

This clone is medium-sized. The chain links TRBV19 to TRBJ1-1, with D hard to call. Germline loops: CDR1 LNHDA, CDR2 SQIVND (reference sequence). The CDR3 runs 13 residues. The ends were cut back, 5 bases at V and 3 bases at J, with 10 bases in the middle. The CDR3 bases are TGTGCCAGTAGTCCCGGGGTGTACACTGAAGCTTTCTTT. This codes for CASSPGVYTEAFF.

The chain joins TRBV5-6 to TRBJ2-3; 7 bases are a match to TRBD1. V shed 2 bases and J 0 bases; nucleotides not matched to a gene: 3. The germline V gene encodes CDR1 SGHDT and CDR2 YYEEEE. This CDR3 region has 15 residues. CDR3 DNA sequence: TGTGCCAGCAGCTTCGACAGGGTGAGCACAGATACGCAGTATTTT. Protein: CASSFDRVSTDTQYF.

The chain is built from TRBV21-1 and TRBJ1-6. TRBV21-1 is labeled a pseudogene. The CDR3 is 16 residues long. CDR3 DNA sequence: TGTGCCAGCAGCAAAACGTCCCGGGACTTGGGTTCACCCCTCCACTTT. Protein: CASSKTSRDLGSPLHF.

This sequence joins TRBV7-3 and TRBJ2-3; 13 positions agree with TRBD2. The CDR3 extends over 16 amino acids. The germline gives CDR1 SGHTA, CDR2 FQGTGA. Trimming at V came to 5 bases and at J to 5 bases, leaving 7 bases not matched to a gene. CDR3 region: CASSPTSGGAIDTQYF. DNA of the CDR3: TGTGCCAGCAGCCCAACTAGCGGGGGGGCAATAGATACGCAGTATTTT.